Below, 9 T cell receptor beta chains from the same sample are listed, as sequenced in a study of blood T cell repertoires in COVID-19. The assay was immunoSEQ multiplex PCR, and TCRdb's table has in-frame clones only and misses some. The table records 200,000 to 300,000 clones, 88% of them present only once. The specimen was PBMCs or T cells enriched from blood (not recorded which). These receptors were collected from a woman aged 40 to 50 with acute COVID-19.

This chain joins TRBV21-1 and TRBJ2-7; TRBD1 is the table's D call, not checked against the DNA. TRBV21-1 has pseudogene status. The CDR3 loop spans 17 amino acids. DNA of the CDR3: TGTGCCAGCAGTAAAATAGTTCGGGACAGGGTAGGGTACGAGCAGTACGTC. Its translation: CASSKIVRDRVGYEQYV.

The chain joins TRBV25-1 to TRBJ1-6; 7 bases match TRBD1. The ends lost 6 bases at V and 7 bases at J; junction bases unmatched: 0. Germline V gives CDR1 MGHDK, CDR2 SYGVNS. This CDR3 is built from 12 residues. Here the CDR3 reads CASRGQNSPLHF. DNA for the CDR3: TGTGCCAGCAGGGGACAGAATTCACCCCTCCACTTT.

The V and J genes are TRBV3-1 (or the pseudogene TRBV3-2) and TRBJ1-1, with 7 nucleotides matching TRBD1. The germline CDR1 and CDR2 sequences are LGHDT and YNNKEL (reference sequence). J lost 3 bases, V lost 4 bases, and 8 bases had no gene match. The CDR3 is made up of 15 amino acids. CDR3 residues: CASSLVRDSYTEAFF. The CDR3 bases are TGTGCCAGCAGCCTTGTCCGGGACAGTTACACTGAAGCTTTCTTT.

There are a few counts of this clone. The chain recombines TRBV7-2 with TRBJ1-6, with 10 bases lining up with TRBD1. V gave up 4 bases and J gave up 9 bases; unmatched junction bases: 3. This CDR3 spans 14 amino acids. Germline CDR1 is SGHTA and CDR2 is FQGNSA. This CDR3 is CASSSRDRGSPLHF. Here the CDR3 DNA reads TGTGCCAGCAGCTCCCGGGACAGGGGTTCACCCCTCCACTTT.

The chain employs TRBV27 and TRBJ2-5, with TRBD1 matching 11 bases. The CDR3 runs to 15 residues. The germline V gene has CDR1 MNHEY and CDR2 SMNVEV (reference sequence). V dropped 5 bases and J dropped 4; count of bases not matched to a gene: 6. The CDR3 reads CASSIGQGARETQYF. CDR3 nucleotides: TGTGCCAGCAGTATCGGACAGGGGGCGCGAGAGACCCAGTACTTC.

The rearrangement links TRBV11-2 to TRBJ1-1; D not resolved. Per germline, CDR1 SGHAT and CDR2 FQNNGV. CDR3 length equals 12 residues. The V end was cut by 6 bases, the J end by 1 base, with 6 bases between. The CDR3 is CASRWPNTEAFF. CDR3 DNA: TGTGCCAGCAGGTGGCCGAACACTGAAGCTTTCTTT. Based on the CDR3 plus reference TRBV11-2 and TRBJ1-1, the full variable domain is EAGVAQSPRYKIIEKRQSVAFWCNPISGHATLYWYQQILGQGPKLLIQFQNNGVVDDSQLPKDRFSAERLKGVDSTLKIQPAKLEDSAVYLCASRWPNTEAFFGQGTRLTVV.

The V gene is TRBV4-3, the J gene TRBJ1-4; D not certain. The CDR3 loop spans 15 amino acids. V was trimmed by 0 bases and J by 4 bases, leaving 9 bases between them. Germline V CDR1 and CDR2: LGHNA, YSLEER. CDR3 coding DNA: TGCGCCAGCAGCCAAGAGTGGCAGAATAATGAAAAACTGTTTTTT. It encodes CASSQEWQNNEKLFF.

The rearrangement joins TRBV27 to TRBJ2-3; TRBD2 is a possible D gene (6 bases). Trimming left V 5 bases short and J 6 bases short, with 21 bases between. The CDR3 is 16 residues long. Germline loops: CDR1 MNHEY, CDR2 SMNVEV (reference sequence). DNA of the CDR3: TGTGCCAGCAGTATCTACTCCGGGACTTATCCCGATACGCAGTATTTT. As protein: CASSIYSGTYPDTQYF.

The chain employs TRBV11-2 and TRBJ1-2; D is undetermined. This CDR3 spans 15 amino acids. Deletions cut 2 bases from V and 0 bases from J, with 10 bases between. Germline lookup yields CDR1 SGHAT and CDR2 FQNNGV. CDR3 sequence: CASSLLSLANYGYTF. CDR3 nucleotides: TGTGCCAGCAGCTTATTGTCTCTAGCTAACTATGGCTACACCTTC.